The entry that follows covers one T cell receptor beta chain sequence. Its matching antigen is unknown. This record comes from a study of T-cell reconstitution after alpha-beta-depleted transplantation in children. Findings and caveats of the study: Among T cells one year after transplant, newly produced cells accounted for most counts and diversity. As was reported, about two months after transplant, alpha-beta T cells came from several hundred expanded graft clones. The high TCRbeta diversity at day 60 in some patients came from surviving recipient T cells and thymic progenitors.

The CDR3 consists of 14 residues. Germline CDR1 is SQVTM and CDR2 is ANQGSEA. V shed 2 bases and J 5 bases; nucleotides not matched to a gene: 4. Unique molecular identifiers were incorporated during preparation of the TCRbeta library. TCRdb ran MiXCR on the PCR reads and lists one entry per CDR3 protein. The data contain around 300,000 distinct CDR3 sequences, 20% to 30% of them singletons. The V and J genes are TRBV29-1 and TRBJ2-7; 12 nucleotides agree with TRBD1. The specimen comprised PBMCs, mostly from graft donor cells, sampled 180 days after TCRalphabeta/CD19-depleted stem cell transplant. This sequence was found in a male patient aged 10 to 17 who had a stem cell transplant for acute lymphoblastic leukemia, so the T cells may come from the graft donor. This CDR3 reads CSVERGTGGNEQYF. CDR3 DNA: TGCAGCGTTGAACGGGGGACAGGGGGCAACGAGCAGTACTTC.